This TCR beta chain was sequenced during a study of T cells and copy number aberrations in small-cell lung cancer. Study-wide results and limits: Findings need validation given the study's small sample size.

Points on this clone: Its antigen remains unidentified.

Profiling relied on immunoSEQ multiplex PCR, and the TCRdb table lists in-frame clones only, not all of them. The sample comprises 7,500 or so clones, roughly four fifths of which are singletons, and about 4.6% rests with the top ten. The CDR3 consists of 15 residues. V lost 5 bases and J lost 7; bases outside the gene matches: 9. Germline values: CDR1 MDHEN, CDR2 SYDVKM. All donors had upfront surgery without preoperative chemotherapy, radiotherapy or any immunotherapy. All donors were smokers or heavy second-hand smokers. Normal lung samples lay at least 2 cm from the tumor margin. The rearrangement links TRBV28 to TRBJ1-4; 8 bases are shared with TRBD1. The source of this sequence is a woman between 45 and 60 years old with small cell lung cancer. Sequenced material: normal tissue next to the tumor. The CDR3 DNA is TGTGCCAGCAGTGCGATCGACAGGGGAATTGAAAAACTGTTTTTT. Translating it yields CASSAIDRGIEKLFF.